Given below is one TCR beta chain in context. This sample was taken from a study of control samples from healthy donors and cancer patients. The method was immunoSEQ multiplex PCR; TCRdb's version includes in-frame clones alone and lacks a portion of them. Of some 130,000 clones listed, roughly 90% are singletons. This CDR3 comprises 13 residues. The germline gives CDR1 LNHDA, CDR2 SQIVND (reference sequence). Trimming removed 5 bases at V and 3 bases at J, with 10 bases between. The V call is TRBV19, the J call TRBJ1-2; D gene ambiguous. Specimen: blood. This clonotype was sampled from a young man in good health. CDR3 sequence: CASSVGTHYGYTF. CDR3 bases: TGTGCCAGTAGTGTGGGCACCCACTATGGCTACACCTTC.